These 2 T cell receptor beta chains were sequenced from one sample in a study of beta chain features in type 1 diabetes. General observations from the study: TCRB CDR3s from Type 1 diabetes patients were moderately but significantly shorter in all four CD4+ subsets.

Expressed TCRB transcripts got sequenced, as all isolated RNA was reverse transcribed. Clones were sequenced by immunoSEQ multiplex PCR, and TCRdb holds only the in-frame ones, with some missing. The table records a few hundred thousand clones, over 12% of them present only once. Their antigen targets remain unknown. Sequencing was done on a sample of naive CD4+ T cells from blood. These receptors all come from a man in his late teens or twenties with type 1 diabetes.

There are a few counts of this clone. The V and J genes are TRBV5-1 and TRBJ1-2, with D possibly matching TRBD1 (5 bases). The CDR3 sequence is 14 residues long. Deletions cut 2 bases from V and 4 bases from J, with 12 bases between. Germline CDR1 and CDR2: SGHRS and YFSETQ. The CDR3 DNA reads as TGCGCCAGCAGCTTTGGGCAGGGCGGCTATGGCTACACCTTC. Protein: CASSFGQGGYGYTF.

This clone was counted a few times. The chain uses TRBV29-1 and TRBJ2-3; maybe TRBD1 (5 bases). Germline V lookup: CDR1 SQVTM, CDR2 ANQGSEA. V lost 8 bases and J 2 bases, leaving 14 bases between the germline ends. This CDR3 region has 13 residues. The CDR3 nucleotides are TGCAGCCTGCGACAGAGGTTCACAGATACGCAGTATTTT. Translating it yields CSLRQRFTDTQYF.